The 24 T cell receptor beta chains in this list originate from one sample, sequenced in a study of early T cells in non-severe SARS-CoV-2 infection. TCRdb re-analysed the 5' RACE reads in MiXCR, keeping a single row per CDR3 protein. The sample lists 85,000 to 90,000 distinct CDR3 sequences, 11% to 15% occurring once. Sequencing used whole blood. The receptors here all came from an adult who was a healthcare worker with PCR-confirmed SARS-CoV-2 infection or an uninfected control (not recorded which).

This clonotype was seen only a few times. This chain uses TRBV7-3 with TRBJ2-3; D remains ambiguous. The CDR3 has 12 residues. V shed 5 bases and J shed 6 bases, with 9 bases lying between them. Germline assignment: CDR1 SGHTA and CDR2 FQGTGA. This CDR3 reads CASSRPRDTQYF. In DNA, the CDR3 is TGTGCCAGCAGCCGCCCGAGGGATACGCAGTATTTT.

This clonotype was observed a handful of times. V gene TRBV11-2 combines with J gene TRBJ2-7; D gene ambiguous. Trimming pared 2 bases from V and 3 bases from J, leaving 8 bases between. This CDR3 comprises 13 residues. In germline, CDR1 is SGHAT, CDR2 FQNNGV. The CDR3 protein is CASSLPPSYEQYF. The CDR3 nucleotides are TGTGCCAGCAGCTTACCCCCGAGCTACGAGCAGTACTTC.

The genes are TRBV28 and TRBJ2-5, with 8 positions matching TRBD1. Unmatched junction bases numbered 9, after V lost 1 base and J lost 5 bases. There are 16 residues in the CDR3. CDR1 and CDR2 from the germline V gene are MDHEN and SYDVKM. CDR3 sequence: CASSLSGQGVFETQYF. The CDR3 DNA reads as TGTGCCAGCAGTTTATCTGGACAGGGTGTTTTCGAGACCCAGTACTTC.

This chain connects TRBV29-1 to TRBJ2-3; 7 nucleotides line up with TRBD1. Germline V lookup: CDR1 SQVTM, CDR2 ANQGSEA. The CDR3 totals 13 residues. V dropped 7 bases and J dropped 3; count of bases not matched to a gene: 7. This chain's CDR3 is CSGWGRGTDTQYF. The CDR3 nucleotides are TGCAGCGGCTGGGGCAGGGGGACAGATACGCAGTATTTT.

In this sample, this clonotype turned up a few times. V is TRBV6-1 and J is TRBJ1-2, with D hard to call. In germline, CDR1 is MNHNS, CDR2 SASEGT. Trimming removed 1 base from V and 14 bases from J, with 8 bases in between. This CDR3 contains 10 residues. The CDR3: CASSEDRPTF. Here the CDR3 DNA reads TGTGCCAGCAGTGAAGACCGCCCGACCTTC.

The table lists this clonotype with a few counts. This chain links TRBV9 with TRBJ1-1; D is unclear. Germline assignment: CDR1 SGDLS and CDR2 YYNGEE. The V and J ends lost 0 bases and 4 bases respectively, with 7 bases between them. The CDR3 totals 13 residues. This CDR3 is CASSVDVITEAFF. CDR3 nucleotide sequence: TGTGCCAGCAGCGTAGATGTTATCACTGAAGCTTTCTTT.

Only a few counts were recorded for this clonotype. The rearrangement uses TRBV6-6 and TRBJ2-5; TRBD2 might be the D (5 bases). This CDR3 spans 15 amino acids. Germline-derived CDR1 and CDR2 are MNHNY and SVGAGI (reference sequence). V lost 2 bases to trimming and J lost 3 bases, with 13 bases between them. In nucleotides, the CDR3 is TGTGCCAGCAGTTACGTCGGGAAAGGCGAAGAGACCCAGTACTTC. It translates to CASSYVGKGEETQYF.

This clonotype has more than one count but fewer than ten. The V call is TRBV2, the J call TRBJ2-1; D possibly corresponds to TRBD2 (5 bases). This CDR3 comprises 14 residues. V shed 7 bases and J shed 0 bases, with 10 bases lying between them. Germline V lookup: CDR1 SNHLY, CDR2 FYNNEI. CDR3 in DNA: TGTGCCAGCATATTAACTAGCTCCTACAATGAGCAGTTCTTC. Its protein is CASILTSSYNEQFF.

This clonotype was found a few times. This CDR3 reads CASSVGEGWGGDTQYF. CDR3 DNA sequence: TGTGCCAGCAGCGTAGGGGAAGGTTGGGGAGGAGATACGCAGTATTTT. The rearrangement uses TRBV9 and TRBJ2-3, with TRBD2 as a possible D gene (6 bases). V lost 0 bases and J lost 5, with 16 bases in between. The CDR3 length is 16 residues. Per germline, CDR1 SGDLS and CDR2 YYNGEE.

This clonotype was seen a handful of times. The chain recombines TRBV25-1 with TRBJ1-5; TRBD1 is a possible D gene (5 bases). The CDR3 is made up of 13 amino acids. CDR1 is MGHDK and CDR2 is SYGVNS in the germline V gene. V lost 3 bases and J 5 bases, leaving 8 bases between the germline ends. The CDR3 loop is CASSDRAHQPQHF. DNA for the CDR3: TGTGCCAGCAGTGACAGGGCTCATCAGCCCCAGCATTTT. The full variable domain, with the rest looked up from reference TRBV25-1 and TRBJ1-5, is EADIYQTPRYLVIGTGKKITLECSQTMGHDKMYWYQQDPGMELHLIHYSYGVNSTEKGDLSSESTVSRIRTEHFPLTLESARPSHTSQYLCASSDRAHQPQHFGDGTRLSIL.

This chain joins TRBV28 and TRBJ1-4; a weak D match, TRBD1 (6 bases). CDR3 length equals 15 residues. Germline loops: CDR1 MDHEN, CDR2 SYDVKM. Trimming cost V 8 bases and J 6 bases, with 19 bases left between them. The CDR3 spells CASSQRQGTYEKLFF. The CDR3 DNA is TGTGCCAGCTCCCAACGGCAGGGGACCTATGAAAAACTGTTTTTT.

The rearrangement uses TRBV11-2 and TRBJ1-1, with 7 positions matching TRBD1. Trimming at V came to 7 bases and at J to 4 bases, leaving 9 bases not matched to a gene. The length of the CDR3 is 14 residues. CDR1 and CDR2 (germline): SGHAT, FQNNGV. DNA for the CDR3: TGTGCCAGCAATCTGACAGGGCAGAGCACTGAAGCTTTCTTT. It yields the protein CASNLTGQSTEAFF.

This clonotype has only a few counts. The V gene is TRBV7-9, the J gene TRBJ2-1; 12 bases are shared with TRBD2. The CDR3 is 16 residues long. J was trimmed by 5 bases and V by 5 bases; bases with no gene match: 7. Germline-derived CDR1 and CDR2 are SEHNR and FQNEAQ (reference sequence). The CDR3 nucleotides read TGTGCCAGCAGCCAACTAGCGGGGGGCCTCCACAATGAGCAGTTCTTC. This translates into CASSQLAGGLHNEQFF.

To note about this clonotype: Germline is not matched at one junction end, which may reflect a read error. The rearrangement links TRBV6-1 to TRBJ2-1; 7 nucleotides match TRBD1. The CDR3 length is 16 residues. Per the germline V gene, CDR1 is MNHNS and CDR2 is SASEGT. CDR3: CACSVVGGGSYNEQFF. The CDR3 DNA reads TGTGCCTGCAGTGTCGTAGGGGGCGGCTCCTACAATGAGCAGTTCTTC.

This clonotype was seen a few times. The rearrangement links TRBV4-2 to TRBJ2-7; TRBD1 matches 7 bases. Trimming at V came to 3 bases and at J to 2 bases, leaving 1 base not matched to a gene. The V gene's germline CDR1 is LGHNA and CDR2 YNFKEQ. CDR3 length: 13 residues. This chain's CDR3 is CASSHGTAYEQYF. The CDR3 bases are TGTGCCAGCAGCCATGGGACAGCCTACGAGCAGTACTTC.

Only a few counts were recorded for this clonotype. The gene calls are TRBV5-5 and TRBJ1-5, with 7 bases identical to TRBD1. This CDR3 has 15 residues. Germline lookup yields CDR1 SGHKS and CDR2 YYEKEE (reference sequence). Trimming at V came to 2 bases and at J to 3 bases, leaving 5 bases not matched to a gene. This CDR3 is CASSLQDRSNQPQHF. Here the CDR3 DNA reads TGTGCCAGCAGCTTACAGGACAGGTCCAATCAGCCCCAGCATTTT.

This clonotype was picked up a small number of times. The rearrangement joins TRBV7-2 to TRBJ2-2; possible D gene TRBD2, 5 bases. V was trimmed by 5 bases and J by 7 bases, leaving 20 bases between them. This CDR3 has 16 residues. The germline gives CDR1 SGHTA, CDR2 FQGNSA. The CDR3: CASSRTGATGGGELFF. CDR3 in DNA: TGTGCCAGCAGCCGGACGGGCGCCACTGGAGGCGGGGAGCTGTTTTTT.

This clonotype was seen at least ten times. This rearrangement joins TRBV10-3 to TRBJ1-1, with D hard to call. Germline V gene data show CDR1 as ENHRY and CDR2 as SYGVKD. V was trimmed by 2 bases and J by 3 bases, leaving 10 bases between them. This CDR3 contains 14 residues. The chain's CDR3 is CAISEGLEHTEAFF. CDR3 nucleotides: TGTGCCATCAGTGAGGGCCTGGAACACACTGAAGCTTTCTTT.

The CDR3 loop is CSARVPPATDTQYF. CDR3 coding DNA: TGCAGTGCTAGAGTTCCTCCTGCCACAGATACGCAGTATTTT. This chain uses TRBV20-1 with TRBJ2-3, with no clear D. The CDR3 contains 14 residues. Per the germline V gene, CDR1 is DFQATT and CDR2 is SNEGSKA (reference sequence). V lost 1 base and J 2 bases, leaving 10 bases between the germline ends.

This clonotype was seen repeatedly, ten times or more. The genes are TRBV9 and TRBJ2-3, with TRBD2 matching over 9 bases. CDR1 is SGDLS, CDR2 YYNGEE, per germline. Unmatched junction bases numbered 5, after V lost 4 bases and J lost 2 bases. CDR3 length equals 15 residues. CDR3 sequence: CASSRAGGSTDTQYF. The CDR3 nucleotides read TGTGCCAGCAGCAGAGCGGGGGGTTCCACAGATACGCAGTATTTT. Combining the CDR3 with reference TRBV9 and TRBJ2-3 gives the whole variable domain DSGVTQTPKHLITATGQRVTLRCSPRSGDLSVYWYQQSLDQGLQFLIQYYNGEERAKGNILERFSAQQFPDLHSELNLSSLELGDSALYFCASSRAGGSTDTQYFGPGTRLTVL.

This clonotype appeared a few times. The chain couples TRBV18 to TRBJ2-1, with 10 bases aligning to TRBD2. V shed 6 bases, J shed 6 bases, and the junction held 8 bases outside the gene matches. The CDR3 is 15 residues long. CDR1 is KGHSH and CDR2 is LQKENI in the germline V gene. This chain's CDR3 is CASSPLAGEGNEQFF. In nucleotides, the CDR3 is TGTGCCAGCTCCCCCCTAGCGGGAGAGGGCAATGAGCAGTTCTTC. Filled out from reference TRBV18 and TRBJ2-1, the complete variable domain reads NAGVMQNPRHLVRRRGQEARLRCSPMKGHSHVYWYRQLPEEGLKFMVYLQKENIIDESGMPKERFSAEFPKEGPSILRIQQVVRGDSAAYFCASSPLAGEGNEQFFGPGTRLTVL.

The genes are TRBV24-1 and TRBJ2-7; D not certain. The ends were cut back, 2 bases at V and 1 base at J, with 5 bases in the middle. Germline loops: CDR1 KGHDR, CDR2 SFDVKD. The length of the CDR3 is 13 residues. CDR3 protein: CATSDSLSYEQYF. CDR3 sequence (DNA): TGTGCCACCAGTGATTCCCTTTCCTACGAGCAGTACTTC.

The V and J genes are TRBV10-3 and TRBJ1-5, with D maybe TRBD1 (6 bases). The CDR3 runs 14 residues. Per germline, CDR1 ENHRY and CDR2 SYGVKD. The V gene lost 10 bases and the J gene lost 4 bases, with 17 bases spanning the gap. The CDR3 loop is CASDTGYRNQPQHF. As DNA, the CDR3 is TGTGCCAGCGATACAGGGTACAGAAATCAGCCCCAGCATTTT.

This clonotype was counted a single time. The V call is TRBV20-1, the J call TRBJ1-6; D possibly corresponds to TRBD1 (6 bases). The CDR3 is 17 amino acids. Trimming took 0 bases from V and 2 from J, leaving 14 bases between them. In germline, CDR1 is DFQATT, CDR2 SNEGSKA (reference sequence). The CDR3 reads CSARDWEAGAYNSPLHF. CDR3 nucleotide sequence: TGCAGTGCTAGAGATTGGGAGGCAGGGGCCTATAATTCACCCCTCCACTTT.